This T cell receptor (beta chain) was recovered during a study of blood T cell repertoires in COVID-19. Study in general: Acute and convalescent COVID-19 specimens originated in the United States, Italy and Spain. T cells, B-cell-depleted T cells, or PBMCs supplied cDNA or gDNA.

Authors' data handling: Amplified reference gene primers provided the basis for estimating nucleated cell counts. Sequencing used immunoSEQ multiplex PCR; TCRdb keeps in-frame clones, though not all of them. V and J calls plus clone size are reproduced from that table; the DNA served to infer D and trimming. Of 250,000 to 300,000 clones in the sample, around four fifths were seen once. J was trimmed by 10 bases and V by 6 bases; bases with no gene match: 13. CDR3 length equals 15 residues. Germline lookup yields CDR1 MDHEN and CDR2 SYDVKM. In its sample, this clone was seen once. The sample comprised peripheral blood. This clonotype was sampled from a man aged 55 to 70 who had recovered from COVID-19. J is TRBJ1-4 and V is TRBV28, with 8 bases that match TRBD1. As DNA, the CDR3 is TGTGCCAGCAGCCAGCCCGGGTCACAGGGGGGAAAACTGTTTTTT. Its translation: CASSQPGSQGGKLFF.